The rows below give T cell receptor beta chains drawn from one sample of a study of blood T cell repertoires in COVID-19. Data came from immunoSEQ multiplex PCR; TCRdb stores just in-frame clones and leaves some out. Here the sample spans a few hundred thousand clones, 80% to 90% being singletons. The sequencing sample was made of peripheral blood. The receptors were gathered from a man aged 45-60 years with acute or convalescent COVID-19. CDR3s include the opening cysteine and the closing phenylalanine or tryptophan. Each record gives: D gene, clone size, V gene, J gene, CDR3 protein, CDR3 DNA. The D gene is left open where the match is weak. Clone size is stated in some rows and not others, as once, few, many or a class when expanded.

D gene: TRBD2; clone size: -; V gene: TRBV5-1; J gene: TRBJ2-1; CDR3 protein: CASSPGTSGGAVSAQFF; CDR3 DNA: TGCGCCAGCAGCCCGGGGACTAGCGGGGGGGCAGTAAGTGCGCAGTTCTTC
D gene: TRBD1; clone size: -; V gene: TRBV7-8; J gene: TRBJ1-3; CDR3 protein: CASRSGTGPGNTIYF; CDR3 DNA: TGTGCCAGCAGGTCCGGGACAGGCCCTGGAAACACCATATATTTT
D gene: -; clone size: -; V gene: TRBV29-1; J gene: TRBJ1-4; CDR3 protein: CSVADFTTNEKLFF; CDR3 DNA: TGCAGCGTTGCGGACTTCACAACTAATGAAAAACTGTTTTTT
D gene: -; clone size: -; V gene: TRBV12-3/TRBV12-4; J gene: TRBJ1-6; CDR3 protein: CASSLQFYSPLHF; CDR3 DNA: TGTGCCAGCAGTTTACAGTTTTACTCACCCCTCCACTTT
D gene: TRBD1; clone size: -; V gene: TRBV25-1; J gene: TRBJ1-4; CDR3 protein: CASSATGGGGEKLFF; CDR3 DNA: TGTGCCAGCAGTGCCACAGGGGGCGGGGGTGAAAAACTGTTTTTT
D gene: TRBD1; clone size: -; V gene: TRBV7-8; J gene: TRBJ1-6; CDR3 protein: CASSPGTASSYNSPLHF; CDR3 DNA: TGTGCCAGCAGCCCGGGGACAGCGAGCTCCTATAATTCACCCCTCCACTTT
D gene: TRBD2; clone size: -; V gene: TRBV2; J gene: TRBJ2-3; CDR3 protein: CASSPRRASGTDTQYF; CDR3 DNA: TGTGCCAGCAGCCCCCGGAGGGCTAGCGGGACAGATACGCAGTATTTT
D gene: TRBD1; clone size: -; V gene: TRBV5-3; J gene: TRBJ2-2; CDR3 protein: CARSLMWDRDTGELFF; CDR3 DNA: TGTGCCAGAAGCTTGATGTGGGACAGGGACACCGGGGAGCTGTTTTTT
D gene: -; clone size: once; V gene: TRBV2; J gene: TRBJ1-5; CDR3 protein: CASSGQSSNQPQHF; CDR3 DNA: TGTGCCAGCAGTGGACAGAGTAGCAATCAGCCCCAGCATTTT
D gene: TRBD2; clone size: -; V gene: TRBV19; J gene: TRBJ2-1; CDR3 protein: CASITTSGDNNEQFF; CDR3 DNA: TGTGCCAGTATCACGACTAGCGGAGATAACAATGAGCAGTTCTTC
D gene: TRBD1; clone size: -; V gene: TRBV14; J gene: TRBJ2-3; CDR3 protein: CASSRTGGTDTQYF; CDR3 DNA: TGTGCCAGCAGCCGGACAGGAGGAACAGATACGCAGTATTTT
D gene: -; clone size: -; V gene: TRBV6-4; J gene: TRBJ2-2; CDR3 protein: CASSDSPGFNTGELFF; CDR3 DNA: TGTGCCAGCAGTGACTCCCCGGGTTTCAACACCGGGGAGCTGTTTTTT
D gene: -; clone size: -; V gene: TRBV25-1; J gene: TRBJ1-2; CDR3 protein: CASSGTGLHGYTF; CDR3 DNA: TGTGCCAGCAGTGGTACAGGGTTACATGGCTACACCTTC
D gene: TRBD1; clone size: -; V gene: TRBV24-1; J gene: TRBJ1-3; CDR3 protein: CATSDPRQGASGNTIYF; CDR3 DNA: TGTGCCACCAGTGACCCTCGACAGGGGGCGTCTGGAAACACCATATATTTT
D gene: -; clone size: -; V gene: TRBV7-9; J gene: TRBJ1-2; CDR3 protein: CASSLYVRGYPYGYTF; CDR3 DNA: TGTGCCAGCAGCTTATACGTAAGGGGCTACCCTTATGGCTACACCTTC
D gene: TRBD1; clone size: -; V gene: TRBV2; J gene: TRBJ1-6; CDR3 protein: CASSETGEAPLHF; CDR3 DNA: TGTGCCAGCAGTGAGACAGGGGAAGCACCCCTCCACTTT
D gene: -; clone size: -; V gene: TRBV7-2; J gene: TRBJ2-3; CDR3 protein: CASSSYRAANTDTQYF; CDR3 DNA: TGTGCCAGCAGCTCATACAGGGCGGCGAACACAGATACGCAGTATTTT
D gene: -; clone size: once; V gene: TRBV18; J gene: TRBJ1-4; CDR3 protein: CASSPDRPHEKLFF; CDR3 DNA: TGTGCCAGCTCACCCGACAGGCCTCATGAAAAACTGTTTTTT
D gene: -; clone size: -; V gene: TRBV21-1; J gene: TRBJ1-5; CDR3 protein: CASSKPPRGSNQPQHF; CDR3 DNA: TGTGCCAGCAGCAAGCCCCCCAGGGGAAGCAATCAGCCCCAGCATTTT
D gene: -; clone size: once; V gene: TRBV5-1; J gene: TRBJ1-1; CDR3 protein: CASRPRLGTEAFF; CDR3 DNA: TGCGCCAGCAGGCCCAGGTTAGGCACTGAAGCTTTCTTT
D gene: TRBD1; clone size: once; V gene: TRBV5-1; J gene: TRBJ1-4; CDR3 protein: CASSGTATNEKLFF; CDR3 DNA: TGCGCCAGCAGCGGGACAGCTACTAATGAAAAACTGTTTTTT
D gene: TRBD1; clone size: -; V gene: TRBV6-5; J gene: TRBJ1-1; CDR3 protein: CASSYPGQGRVTEAFF; CDR3 DNA: TGTGCCAGCAGTTATCCGGGACAGGGGCGGGTGACTGAAGCTTTCTTT
D gene: TRBD2; clone size: -; V gene: TRBV4-1; J gene: TRBJ2-1; CDR3 protein: CASSPSTSGGWPYNEQFF; CDR3 DNA: TGCGCCAGCAGCCCGTCGACTAGCGGGGGGTGGCCCTACAATGAGCAGTTCTTC
D gene: -; clone size: -; V gene: TRBV7-6; J gene: TRBJ2-2; CDR3 protein: CASSPWGQQNTGELFF; CDR3 DNA: TGTGCCAGCAGTCCTTGGGGACAACAAAACACCGGGGAGCTGTTTTTT
D gene: -; clone size: -; V gene: TRBV18; J gene: TRBJ1-1; CDR3 protein: CASSPTTGLDTEAFF; CDR3 DNA: TGTGCCAGCTCACCAACAACAGGGCTCGACACTGAAGCTTTCTTT
D gene: TRBD1; clone size: -; V gene: TRBV10-1; J gene: TRBJ2-7; CDR3 protein: CASSKGRTGSYEQYF; CDR3 DNA: TGCGCCAGCAGTAAGGGTCGGACAGGCTCCTACGAGCAGTACTTC
D gene: -; clone size: -; V gene: TRBV27; J gene: TRBJ1-2; CDR3 protein: CASSRGQFYGYTF; CDR3 DNA: TGTGCCAGCAGTCGCGGACAGTTCTATGGCTACACCTTC
D gene: -; clone size: -; V gene: TRBV7-2; J gene: TRBJ1-6; CDR3 protein: CASKSAGTLYNSPLHF; CDR3 DNA: TGTGCCAGCAAGAGCGCCGGGACACTTTATAATTCACCCCTCCACTTT
D gene: TRBD2; clone size: -; V gene: TRBV4-1; J gene: TRBJ2-1; CDR3 protein: CASSQERGVRNEQFF; CDR3 DNA: TGCGCCAGCAGCCAAGAGCGGGGGGTAAGGAATGAGCAGTTCTTC
D gene: -; clone size: -; V gene: TRBV6-5; J gene: TRBJ1-2; CDR3 protein: CASTVNYGYTF; CDR3 DNA: TGTGCCAGCACAGTGAACTATGGCTACACCTTC
D gene: -; clone size: -; V gene: TRBV7-8; J gene: TRBJ2-1; CDR3 protein: CASSLATRLGNEQFF; CDR3 DNA: TGTGCCAGCAGCTTAGCTACCCGGCTAGGCAATGAGCAGTTCTTC
D gene: TRBD2; clone size: -; V gene: TRBV3-1/TRBV3-2; J gene: TRBJ2-7; CDR3 protein: CASSQSGSGGSREQYF; CDR3 DNA: TGTGCCAGCAGCCAAAGTGGAAGCGGGGGGAGTCGCGAGCAGTACTTC
D gene: -; clone size: -; V gene: TRBV5-1; J gene: TRBJ2-1; CDR3 protein: CASSLIDNPAGEQFF; CDR3 DNA: TGCGCCAGCAGCTTAATAGATAACCCGGCGGGTGAGCAGTTCTTC
D gene: -; clone size: -; V gene: TRBV6-5; J gene: TRBJ1-1; CDR3 protein: CASSPLGAGMTEAFF; CDR3 DNA: TGTGCCAGCAGTCCCCTAGGAGCGGGGATGACTGAAGCTTTCTTT
D gene: TRBD2; clone size: -; V gene: TRBV11-3; J gene: TRBJ2-3; CDR3 protein: CASSSLGGGADTQYF; CDR3 DNA: TGTGCCAGCAGCTCCCTCGGCGGGGGGGCCGATACGCAGTATTTT
D gene: TRBD2; clone size: -; V gene: TRBV6-6; J gene: TRBJ2-3; CDR3 protein: CASSPYGTSGGDLDTQYF; CDR3 DNA: TGTGCCAGCAGTCCATACGGGACTAGCGGGGGGGATTTAGATACGCAGTATTTT
D gene: TRBD1; clone size: once; V gene: TRBV12-3/TRBV12-4; J gene: TRBJ1-2; CDR3 protein: CAGQGEYYGYTF; CDR3 DNA: TGTGCCGGACAGGGGGAATACTATGGCTACACCTTC
D gene: TRBD2; clone size: -; V gene: TRBV7-6; J gene: TRBJ2-3; CDR3 protein: CASSQELGLAGYSTDTQYF; CDR3 DNA: TGTGCCAGCAGCCAGGAATTGGGACTAGCGGGGTATAGCACAGATACGCAGTATTTT
D gene: TRBD1; clone size: -; V gene: TRBV4-2; J gene: TRBJ1-2; CDR3 protein: CASSQEEGQGTNYGYTF; CDR3 DNA: TGTGCCAGCAGCCAAGAAGAAGGACAGGGGACTAACTATGGCTACACCTTC
D gene: TRBD1; clone size: -; V gene: TRBV6-1; J gene: TRBJ2-7; CDR3 protein: CASSEVSRGPLYEQYF; CDR3 DNA: TGTGCCAGCAGTGAAGTAAGCAGGGGGCCCCTCTACGAGCAGTACTTC
D gene: TRBD1; clone size: once; V gene: TRBV6-5; J gene: TRBJ1-1; CDR3 protein: CASSYGGTGWTEAFF; CDR3 DNA: TGTGCCAGCAGTTACGGTGGGACAGGGTGGACTGAAGCTTTCTTT
D gene: TRBD1; clone size: -; V gene: TRBV19; J gene: TRBJ1-2; CDR3 protein: CASSIGQGGYGYTF; CDR3 DNA: TGTGCCAGTAGTATTGGACAGGGTGGCTATGGCTACACCTTC
D gene: -; clone size: -; V gene: TRBV30; J gene: TRBJ2-1; CDR3 protein: CAWSVGPPFAGYDNEQFF; CDR3 DNA: TGTGCCTGGAGTGTAGGTCCCCCCTTTGCGGGATACGACAATGAGCAGTTCTTC
D gene: -; clone size: -; V gene: TRBV18; J gene: TRBJ1-4; CDR3 protein: CASSPSQRGLATNEKLFF; CDR3 DNA: TGTGCCAGCTCACCTTCCCAACGGGGGTTAGCAACTAATGAAAAACTGTTTTTT
D gene: TRBD2; clone size: -; V gene: TRBV24-1; J gene: TRBJ2-1; CDR3 protein: CATSESTSGGANEQFF; CDR3 DNA: TGTGCCACCAGTGAGTCGACTAGCGGGGGGGCGAATGAGCAGTTCTTC
D gene: -; clone size: once; V gene: TRBV19; J gene: TRBJ2-2; CDR3 protein: CASSMGRQGVYTGELFF; CDR3 DNA: TGTGCCAGTAGTATGGGCAGGCAGGGCGTATACACCGGGGAGCTGTTTTTT
D gene: TRBD2; clone size: -; V gene: TRBV5-6; J gene: TRBJ2-1; CDR3 protein: CASSREGEQFF; CDR3 DNA: TGTGCCAGCAGCCGGGAGGGGGAGCAGTTCTTC
D gene: TRBD1; clone size: -; V gene: TRBV5-1; J gene: TRBJ2-3; CDR3 protein: CASSFTGADTQYF; CDR3 DNA: TGCGCCAGCAGCTTCACAGGGGCAGATACGCAGTATTTT
D gene: TRBD1; clone size: -; V gene: TRBV6-1; J gene: TRBJ2-3; CDR3 protein: CASSEGDSRDTQYF; CDR3 DNA: TGTGCCAGCAGTGAGGGGGACAGCAGAGATACGCAGTATTTT
D gene: -; clone size: -; V gene: TRBV5-1; J gene: TRBJ1-4; CDR3 protein: CASSLTGDGGKLFF; CDR3 DNA: TGCGCCAGCAGCCTGACGGGGGACGGAGGAAAACTGTTTTTT
D gene: TRBD1; clone size: -; V gene: TRBV27; J gene: TRBJ1-1; CDR3 protein: CASSMGQRNTEAFF; CDR3 DNA: TGTGCCAGCAGTATGGGACAGAGAAACACTGAAGCTTTCTTT
D gene: TRBD1; clone size: -; V gene: TRBV12-5; J gene: TRBJ2-7; CDR3 protein: CASGSGQGYSYEQYF; CDR3 DNA: TGTGCTAGTGGTTCGGGACAGGGGTACTCCTACGAGCAGTACTTC
D gene: TRBD1; clone size: -; V gene: TRBV11-2; J gene: TRBJ1-4; CDR3 protein: CASSLATGRREKLFF; CDR3 DNA: TGTGCCAGCAGCTTGGCGACAGGGAGAAGGGAAAAACTGTTTTTT
D gene: -; clone size: -; V gene: TRBV4-2; J gene: TRBJ1-5; CDR3 protein: CASSQDPFQPQHF; CDR3 DNA: TGTGCCAGCAGCCAAGATCCGTTTCAGCCCCAGCATTTT
D gene: -; clone size: -; V gene: TRBV6-5; J gene: TRBJ1-2; CDR3 protein: CASSYSSRAGGYTF; CDR3 DNA: TGTGCCAGCAGTTACTCGAGCAGGGCTGGTGGCTACACCTTC
D gene: TRBD1; clone size: -; V gene: TRBV19; J gene: TRBJ1-4; CDR3 protein: CASSDPGQGATNEKLFF; CDR3 DNA: TGTGCCAGTAGTGACCCGGGACAGGGAGCGACTAATGAAAAACTGTTTTTT